The present TCR beta chain was sequenced within a study of blood T cell repertoires in COVID-19. Study context: Material from acute and convalescent COVID-19 was sourced from the United States, Italy and Spain.

TCRdb keeps only in-frame clones here, not all; method: immunoSEQ multiplex PCR. The sample includes some 66,000 clones, over 75% of them seen just once. Germline trimming cut 3 bases from V and 2 bases from J; bases unmatched to any gene: 7. The CDR3 sequence is 17 residues long. Germline assignment: CDR1 LGHNA and CDR2 YSLEER. The genes are TRBV4-3 and TRBJ2-1, with TRBD1 identical over 10 bases. Sequenced input: peripheral blood. The source is a woman aged 60-75 years with acute or convalescent COVID-19. CDR3 DNA: TGCGCCAGCAGCCAGGACGGGACAGGGGATCCCTACAATGAGCAGTTCTTC. Amino acid sequence: CASSQDGTGDPYNEQFF.